These 18 T cell receptor beta chains were all obtained from the same sample, sequenced in a study of cytomegalovirus exposure and HLA in healthy donors. 60 Vbeta and 13 Jbeta primers were used in PCR. Produced via immunoSEQ multiplex PCR; TCRdb's table is partial and in-frame only. The table has approximately 170,000 clones, almost 75% seen once; the top ten hold about 4.9%. The sequencing sample was made of PBMCs. Every receptor here comes from a woman between 18 and 29 years old in good health and CMV-seropositive.

The V and J genes are TRBV6-5 and TRBJ2-7, with 8 bases that match TRBD1. Germline-derived CDR1 and CDR2 are MNHEY and SVGAGI. This CDR3 has 14 residues. With 5 bases clipped from V and 5 bases from J, the junction kept 8 bases outside the gene matches. DNA of the CDR3: TGTGCCAGCAGTCCCCGGACAGGGTGGAACGAGCAGTACTTC. Translated: CASSPRTGWNEQYF.

The count of this clone is one. The genes are TRBV6-5 and TRBJ1-6; D is unresolved. In germline, CDR1 is MNHEY, CDR2 SVGAGI. The CDR3 spans 13 residues. V lost 6 bases and J 7 bases, leaving 10 bases between the germline ends. The CDR3 DNA sequence: TGTGCCAGCAGGGGGAGAGAAAATTCACCCCTCCACTTT. Protein product: CASRGRENSPLHF.

The J gene is TRBJ1-2, the V gene TRBV6-1, with D possibly matching TRBD1 (6 bases). Trimming took 4 bases from V and 3 from J, leaving 9 bases between them. CDR1 is MNHNS and CDR2 is SASEGT in the germline V gene. The CDR3 covers 13 residues. CDR3 DNA sequence: TGTGCCAGCAGTGGGACAGTTTACTATGGCTACACCTTC. Translated: CASSGTVYYGYTF.

V usage is TRBV27 and J usage is TRBJ1-4; possibly TRBD1 for D (6 bases). Germline CDR1 reads MNHEY; CDR2 reads SMNVEV (reference sequence). The CDR3 length is 14 residues. Deletions cut 1 base from V and 7 bases from J, with 10 bases between. CDR3 DNA: TGTGCCAGCAGTTTATGGCGGGGGGCTGAAAAACTGTTTTTT. Protein product: CASSLWRGAEKLFF. Variable domain in full (rest from reference TRBV27 and TRBJ1-4): EAQVTQNPRYLITVTGKKLTVTCSQNMNHEYMSWYRQDPGLGLRQIYYSMNVEVTDKGDVPEGYKVSRKEKRNFPLILESPSPNQTSLYFCASSLWRGAEKLFFGSGTQLSVL.

The CDR3 DNA is TGTGCCAGCAAGCGGCGGGGGTACTCCTACGAGCAGTACTTC. This codes for CASKRRGYSYEQYF. The rearrangement uses TRBV6-5 and TRBJ2-7, with 7 bases aligning to TRBD2. From germline, CDR1 is MNHEY and CDR2 SVGAGI. The ends lost 7 bases at V and 0 bases at J; junction bases unmatched: 6. This CDR3 is 14 amino acids long.

The rearrangement links TRBV9 to TRBJ2-1, with 8 bases that match TRBD1. The germline CDR1 and CDR2 sequences are SGDLS and YYNGEE. V was pared by 2 bases and J by 2 bases, with 9 bases of the junction left unmatched. This CDR3 is built from 17 residues. The CDR3 DNA sequence: TGTGCCAGCAGCGTGAGGGGGTCAGGGGGCGCCTACAATGAGCAGTTCTTC. It is translated as CASSVRGSGGAYNEQFF.

This clone was counted a single time. The rearrangement joins TRBV19 to TRBJ1-2, with D perhaps TRBD1 (6 bases). Trimming removed 1 base from V and 9 bases from J, with 15 bases in between. The CDR3 totals 14 residues. Germline V gene data show CDR1 as LNHDA and CDR2 as SQIVND (reference sequence). The CDR3 DNA reads TGTGCCAGTAGTATAGGACAGGTAGCAAAGAGCTACACCTTC. It encodes CASSIGQVAKSYTF. Together with reference TRBV19 and TRBJ1-2, the CDR3 gives the full variable domain: DGGITQSPKYLFRKEGQNVTLSCEQNLNHDAMYWYRQDPGQGLRLIYYSQIVNDFQKGDIAEGYSVSREKKESFPLTVTSAQKNPTAFYLCASSIGQVAKSYTFGSGTRLTVV.

A few counts support this clone. The chain joins TRBV19 to TRBJ2-3; 9 bases align to TRBD1. Germline CDR1 is LNHDA and CDR2 is SQIVND (reference sequence). V lost 5 bases and J lost 0; bases outside the gene matches: 18. The CDR3 contains 20 residues. CDR3 in amino acids: CASSSIVPGQGPTSTDTQYF. The CDR3 DNA reads as TGTGCCAGTAGTTCAATCGTGCCGGGACAGGGACCTACTAGCACAGATACGCAGTATTTT.

This clone has just one count. Other DNA sequences in this specimen translate into the identical CDR3. The gene calls are TRBV19 and TRBJ1-2; D unresolved. This CDR3 spans 12 amino acids. V lost 4 bases and J lost 7, with 10 bases in between. Germline lookup yields CDR1 LNHDA and CDR2 SQIVND (reference sequence). The CDR3 loop reads CASSRATGGYTF. The CDR3, as DNA: TGTGCCAGTAGTAGGGCCACTGGTGGCTACACCTTC.

In this sample, this clone turned up once. This chain uses TRBV7-2 with TRBJ2-3; TRBD2 matches 9 bases. The CDR3 is made up of 16 amino acids. Germline CDR1 reads SGHTA; CDR2 reads FQGNSA. V lost 2 bases and J lost 2; bases outside the gene matches: 5. The CDR3 reads CASSLLSGGSTDTQYF. In DNA, the CDR3 is TGTGCCAGCAGCTTACTTAGCGGGGGCTCCACAGATACGCAGTATTTT.

The J gene is TRBJ2-7, the V gene TRBV4-2; TRBD2 agrees at 7 bases. Trimming took 3 bases from V and 5 from J; bases not matched to a gene: 4. Germline V lookup: CDR1 LGHNA, CDR2 YNFKEQ. This CDR3 comprises 13 residues. The DNA for the CDR3 is TGTGCCAGCAGCCACCCCACTAGCGACGAGCAGTACTTC. This translates into CASSHPTSDEQYF.

V and J are TRBV2 and TRBJ1-1; no clear D. V shed 7 bases and J shed 3 bases, with 15 bases lying between them. CDR3 length: 14 residues. CDR1 and CDR2 from the germline V gene are SNHLY and FYNNEI. CDR3 region: CASIAAGGHTEAFF. In DNA, the CDR3 is TGTGCCAGCATAGCAGCGGGAGGGCACACTGAAGCTTTCTTT.

The rearrangement uses TRBV5-4 and TRBJ2-3; 8 positions agree with TRBD2. V shed 0 bases, J shed 11 bases, and the junction held 20 bases outside the gene matches. Germline CDR1 is SGHNT and CDR2 is YYREEE (reference sequence). The CDR3 has 18 amino acids. The CDR3 DNA sequence: TGTGCCAGCAGCTTGGGGTCCCAACGTGGTCGGGGGGGGAGGGGGCAGTATTTT. Protein sequence: CASSLGSQRGRGGRGQYF.

The chain recombines TRBV7-6 with TRBJ2-2, with 8 bases aligning to TRBD2. Germline V gene sequence: CDR1 SGHVS, CDR2 FNYEAQ. The CDR3 has 19 residues. The V gene end was trimmed by 6 bases and the J gene end by 5 bases; junction bases not matched to a gene: 20. The CDR3 region has the DNA TGTGCCAGCAGTTCTTCTCTCGGGGGGGTTATTATGGGGACCGGGGAGCTGTTTTTT. It yields the protein CASSSSLGGVIMGTGELFF. Supplemented by reference TRBV7-6 and TRBJ2-2, the full variable domain reads GAGVSQSPRYKVTKRGQDVALRCDPISGHVSLYWYRQALGQGPEFLTYFNYEAQQDKSGLPNDRFSAERPEGSISTLTIQRTEQRDSAMYRCASSSSLGGVIMGTGELFFGEGSRLTVL.

This chain links TRBV6-4 with TRBJ2-7; a possible D gene is TRBD1 (6 bases). The V gene's germline CDR1 is MRHNA and CDR2 SNTAGT. The CDR3 consists of 17 residues. Trimming pared 1 base from V and 1 base from J, leaving 17 bases between. The CDR3: CASSDFPGTPGSYEQYF. For the CDR3, the DNA is TGTGCCAGCAGTGACTTCCCCGGGACACCGGGTTCCTACGAGCAGTACTTC.

CDR3 nucleotides: TGTGCCAGCAGCGTAGCTACCGGGGGAGCCTACACTGAAGCTTTCTTT. Translation: CASSVATGGAYTEAFF. This chain joins TRBV9 and TRBJ1-1; a possible D gene is TRBD1 (5 bases). The germline V gene encodes CDR1 SGDLS and CDR2 YYNGEE. V lost 0 bases, J lost 3 bases, and 15 bases lay in between. There are 16 residues in the CDR3.

This rearrangement joins TRBV11-1 to TRBJ2-1; TRBD2 agrees at 8 bases. In germline, CDR1 is SGHAT, CDR2 FQDESV (reference sequence). CDR3 length equals 15 residues. With 1 base clipped from V and 8 bases from J, the junction kept 7 bases outside the gene matches. The CDR3 here is CASSLGIAGFHEQFF. The CDR3, as DNA: TGTGCCAGCAGCTTAGGAATAGCGGGGTTTCATGAGCAGTTCTTC. The whole variable domain, filled in from reference TRBV11-1 and TRBJ2-1, reads EAEVAQSPRYKITEKSQAVAFWCDPISGHATLYWYRQILGQGPELLVQFQDESVVDDSQLPKDRFSAERLKGVDSTLKIQPAELGDSAMYLCASSLGIAGFHEQFFGPGTRLTVL.

The chain has TRBV19 and TRBJ2-5, with TRBD1 as a possible D gene (5 bases). The J call may be mistaken, given a closer DNA end match to TRBJ2-7. Germline CDR1 and CDR2: LNHDA and SQIVND (reference sequence). This CDR3 has 13 amino acids. The CDR3 sequence: CASSRAGKSEQYF. CDR3 in DNA: TGTGCCAGTAGTCGGGCAGGGAAGAGCGAGCAGTACTTC.